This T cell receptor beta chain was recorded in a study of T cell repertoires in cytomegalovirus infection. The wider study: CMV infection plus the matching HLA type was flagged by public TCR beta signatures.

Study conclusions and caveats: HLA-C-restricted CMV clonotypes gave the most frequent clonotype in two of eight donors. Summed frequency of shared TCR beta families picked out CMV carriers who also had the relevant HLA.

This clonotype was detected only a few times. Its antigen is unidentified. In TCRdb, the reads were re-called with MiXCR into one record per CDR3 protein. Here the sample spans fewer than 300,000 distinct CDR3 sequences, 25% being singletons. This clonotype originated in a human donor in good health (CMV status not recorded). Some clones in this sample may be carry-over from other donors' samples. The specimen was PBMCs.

CDR3 sequence reads: CASSLTPNTEAFF. The CDR3 DNA reads as TGTGCCAGCAGTCTGACACCGAACACTGAAGCTTTCTTT. This sequence joins TRBV9 and TRBJ1-1; D unclear. The CDR3 is 13 amino acids. Trimming took off 5 bases at V and 1 base at J, with 9 bases between the two ends. Per the germline V gene, CDR1 is SGDLS and CDR2 is YYNGEE. Combining the CDR3 with reference TRBV9 and TRBJ1-1 gives the whole variable domain DSGVTQTPKHLITATGQRVTLRCSPRSGDLSVYWYQQSLDQGLQFLIQYYNGEERAKGNILERFSAQQFPDLHSELNLSSLELGDSALYFCASSLTPNTEAFFGQGTRLTVV.